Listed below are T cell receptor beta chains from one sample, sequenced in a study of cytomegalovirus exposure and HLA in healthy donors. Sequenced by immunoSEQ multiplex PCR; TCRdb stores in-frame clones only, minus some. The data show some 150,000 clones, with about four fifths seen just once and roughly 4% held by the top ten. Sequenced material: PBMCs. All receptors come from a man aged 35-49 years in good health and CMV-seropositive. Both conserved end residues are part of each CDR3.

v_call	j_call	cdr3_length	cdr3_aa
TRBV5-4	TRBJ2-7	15	CASSPQQGTGYEQYF
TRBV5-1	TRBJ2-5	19	CASSQQGASGSGGQETQYF
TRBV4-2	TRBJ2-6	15	CASSPAGTGANVLTF
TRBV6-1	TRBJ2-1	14	CASRGLASYNEQFF
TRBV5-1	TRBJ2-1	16	CASSLDPGGTYNEQFF
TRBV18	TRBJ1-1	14	CASSPQGPNTEAFF
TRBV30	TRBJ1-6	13	CARRDRDNSPLHF
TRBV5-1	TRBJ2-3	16	CASSLGASGSTDTQYF
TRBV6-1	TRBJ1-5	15	CASSSSPGSNQPQHF
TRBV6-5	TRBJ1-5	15	CASSYYGGSNQPQHF
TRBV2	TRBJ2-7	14	CASSEGPPAYEQYF
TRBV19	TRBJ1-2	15	CASTNQELAGYGYTF
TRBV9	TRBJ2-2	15	CASSPSGGYTGELFF
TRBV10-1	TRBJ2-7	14	CASSGSPNRAEQYF
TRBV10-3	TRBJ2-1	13	CAIGTSGYNEQFF
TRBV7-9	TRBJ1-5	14	CASSFEGENQPQHF
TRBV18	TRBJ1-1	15	CASSPPRGTFTEAFF
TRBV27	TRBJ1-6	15	CASSYGSSYNSPLHF
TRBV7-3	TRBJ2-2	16	CASSLTVVVNTGELFF
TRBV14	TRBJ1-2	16	CASSQVPRADDYGYTF
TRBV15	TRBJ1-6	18	CATSRVSPSGGKDSPLHF
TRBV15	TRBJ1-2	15	CATSRRGLANYGYTF
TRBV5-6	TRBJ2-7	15	CASSPRGRAVYEQYF
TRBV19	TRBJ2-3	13	CASTPRGTDTQYF
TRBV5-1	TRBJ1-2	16	CASSLEPTGRNYGYTF
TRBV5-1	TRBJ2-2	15	CASSSTGAQTGELFF
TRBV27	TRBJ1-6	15	CASSLPGAYNSPLHF
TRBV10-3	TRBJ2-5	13	CATHRDTQETQYF
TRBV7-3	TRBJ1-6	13	CASSPDRDSPLHF
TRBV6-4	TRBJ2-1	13	CASSLSGGNEQFF
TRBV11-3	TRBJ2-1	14	CASSQGTRYNEQFF
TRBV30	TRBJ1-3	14	CAWSVGRAGNTIYF
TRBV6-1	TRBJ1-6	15	CASTRWDRGNSPLHF
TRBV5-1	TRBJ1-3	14	CASRLTGSGNTIYF
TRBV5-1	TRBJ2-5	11	CASRLQETQYF
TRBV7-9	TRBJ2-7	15	CSSSPPQHTTYEQYF
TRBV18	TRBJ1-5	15	CASSRTGDSNQPQHF
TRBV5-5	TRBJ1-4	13	CASSYTRGEKLFF
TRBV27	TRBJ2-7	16	CASSLAGTSGSYEQYF
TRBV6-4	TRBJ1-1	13	CASSATGGTEAFF